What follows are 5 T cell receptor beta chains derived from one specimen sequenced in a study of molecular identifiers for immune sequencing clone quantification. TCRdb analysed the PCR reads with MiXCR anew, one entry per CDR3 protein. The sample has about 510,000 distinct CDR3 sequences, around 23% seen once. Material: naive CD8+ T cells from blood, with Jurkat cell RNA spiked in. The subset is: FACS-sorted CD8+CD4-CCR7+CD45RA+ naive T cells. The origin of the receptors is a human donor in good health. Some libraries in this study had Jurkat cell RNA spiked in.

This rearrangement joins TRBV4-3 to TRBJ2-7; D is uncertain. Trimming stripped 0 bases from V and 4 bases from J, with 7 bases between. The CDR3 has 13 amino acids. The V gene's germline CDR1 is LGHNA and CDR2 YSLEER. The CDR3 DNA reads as TGCGCCAGCAGCCAAGAATTCGTTTACGAGCAGTACTTC. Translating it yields CASSQEFVYEQYF.

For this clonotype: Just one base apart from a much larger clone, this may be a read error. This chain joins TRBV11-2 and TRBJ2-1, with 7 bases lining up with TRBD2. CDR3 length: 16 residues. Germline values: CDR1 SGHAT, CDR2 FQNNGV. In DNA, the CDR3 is TGTGCCAGCAGCGGACAAGCGGGGAGCTCCTACAATGAGCAGATCTTC. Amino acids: CASSGQAGSSYNEQIF.

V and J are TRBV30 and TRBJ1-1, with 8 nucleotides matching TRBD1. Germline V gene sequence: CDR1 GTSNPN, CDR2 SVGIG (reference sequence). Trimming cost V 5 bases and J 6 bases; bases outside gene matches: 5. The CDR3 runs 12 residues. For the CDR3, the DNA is TGTGCCTGGGACCAGGGGGCCGCTGAAGCTTTCTTT. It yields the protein CAWDQGAAEAFF.

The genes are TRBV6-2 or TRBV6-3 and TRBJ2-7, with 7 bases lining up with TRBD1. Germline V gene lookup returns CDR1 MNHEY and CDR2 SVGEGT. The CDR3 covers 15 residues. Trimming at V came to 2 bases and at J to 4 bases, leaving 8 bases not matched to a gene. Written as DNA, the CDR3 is TGTGCCAGCAGTTACGGAGCAGGGGGTTGGTACGAGCAGTACTTC. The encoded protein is CASSYGAGGWYEQYF.

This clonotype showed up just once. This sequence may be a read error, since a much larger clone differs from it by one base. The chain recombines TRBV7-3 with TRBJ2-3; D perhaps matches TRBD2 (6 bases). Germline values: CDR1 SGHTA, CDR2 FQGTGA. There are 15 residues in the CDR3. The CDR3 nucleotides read TGTGCCAGCGGCTTAATAGCGGCTAGCACAGATACGCAGTATTTT. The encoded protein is CASGLIAASTDTQYF.